This T cell receptor (beta chain) derives from a study of blood T cell repertoires in COVID-19. Generated by immunoSEQ multiplex PCR, the TCRdb table keeps only in-frame clones and is missing some. The table lists 150,000 to 200,000 clones, roughly 94% of them singletons. Of note for this clone: A read error may produce the germline difference seen at one junction end.

CDR3 length equals 12 residues. Looked up from germline, CDR1 is SEHNR and CDR2 is FQNEAQ (reference sequence). This sequence was found in a man younger than 45 with COVID-19, enrolled during active disease. This chain links TRBV7-9 with TRBJ2-7; 7 positions match TRBD1. The sequenced sample consisted of peripheral blood. The CDR3 here is CASSLVDRAVNF. The CDR3, as DNA: TGTGCCAGCAGCTTAGTTGACAGGGCCGTTAACTTC.